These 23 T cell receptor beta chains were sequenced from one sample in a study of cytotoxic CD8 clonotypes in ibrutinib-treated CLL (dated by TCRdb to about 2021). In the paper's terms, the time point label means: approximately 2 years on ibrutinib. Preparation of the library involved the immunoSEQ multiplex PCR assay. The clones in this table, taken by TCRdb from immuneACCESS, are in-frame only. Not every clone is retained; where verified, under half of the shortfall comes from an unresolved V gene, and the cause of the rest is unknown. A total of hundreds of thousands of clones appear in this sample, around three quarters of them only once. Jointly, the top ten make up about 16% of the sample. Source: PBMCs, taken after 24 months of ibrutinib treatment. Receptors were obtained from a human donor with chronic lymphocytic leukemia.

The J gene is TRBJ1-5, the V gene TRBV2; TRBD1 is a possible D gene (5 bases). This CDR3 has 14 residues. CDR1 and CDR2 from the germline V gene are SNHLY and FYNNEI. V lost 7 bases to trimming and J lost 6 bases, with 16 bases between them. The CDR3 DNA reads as TGTGCCAGCAAGGAGGGAACAGGCGGTCAGCCCCAGCATTTT. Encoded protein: CASKEGTGGQPQHF.

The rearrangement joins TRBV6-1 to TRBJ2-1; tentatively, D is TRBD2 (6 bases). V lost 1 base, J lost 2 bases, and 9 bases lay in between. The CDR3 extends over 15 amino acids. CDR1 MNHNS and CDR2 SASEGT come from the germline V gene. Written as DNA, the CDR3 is TGTGCCAGCAGTGAAGGCTCTAGCGCCTACAATGAGCAGTTCTTC. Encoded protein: CASSEGSSAYNEQFF.

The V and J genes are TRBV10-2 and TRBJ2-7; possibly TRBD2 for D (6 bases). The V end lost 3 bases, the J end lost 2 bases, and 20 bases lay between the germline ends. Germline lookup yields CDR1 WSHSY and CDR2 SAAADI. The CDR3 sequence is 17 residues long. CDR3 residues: CASSESLGRDLTYEQYF. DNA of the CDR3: TGCGCCAGCAGTGAATCGCTAGGGCGGGACCTAACCTACGAGCAGTACTTC.

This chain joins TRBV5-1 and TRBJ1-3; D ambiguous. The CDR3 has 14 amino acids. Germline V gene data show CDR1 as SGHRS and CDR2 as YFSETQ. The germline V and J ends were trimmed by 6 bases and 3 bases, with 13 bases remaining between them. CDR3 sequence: CASTLGVSGNTIYF. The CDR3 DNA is TGCGCCAGCACCTTAGGAGTAAGTGGAAACACCATATATTTT.

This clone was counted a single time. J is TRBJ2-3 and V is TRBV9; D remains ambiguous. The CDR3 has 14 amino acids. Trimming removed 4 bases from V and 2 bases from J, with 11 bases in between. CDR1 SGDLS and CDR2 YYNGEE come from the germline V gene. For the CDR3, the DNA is TGTGCCAGCAGCCCCCCTTGGAACACAGATACGCAGTATTTT. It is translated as CASSPPWNTDTQYF. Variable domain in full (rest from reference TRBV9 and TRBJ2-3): DSGVTQTPKHLITATGQRVTLRCSPRSGDLSVYWYQQSLDQGLQFLIQYYNGEERAKGNILERFSAQQFPDLHSELNLSSLELGDSALYFCASSPPWNTDTQYFGPGTRLTVL.

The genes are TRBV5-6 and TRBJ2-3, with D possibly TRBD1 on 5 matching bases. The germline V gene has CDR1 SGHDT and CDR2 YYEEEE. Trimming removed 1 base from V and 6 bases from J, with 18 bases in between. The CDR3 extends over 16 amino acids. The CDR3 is CASSLTMAGNLDTQYF. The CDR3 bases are TGTGCCAGCAGCTTGACTATGGCAGGGAACTTGGATACGCAGTATTTT. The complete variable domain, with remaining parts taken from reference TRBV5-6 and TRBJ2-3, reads DAGVTQSPTHLIKTRGQQVTLRCSPKSGHDTVSWYQQALGQGPQFIFQYYEEEERQRGNFPDRFSGHQFPNYSSELNVNALLLGDSALYLCASSLTMAGNLDTQYFGPGTRLTVL.

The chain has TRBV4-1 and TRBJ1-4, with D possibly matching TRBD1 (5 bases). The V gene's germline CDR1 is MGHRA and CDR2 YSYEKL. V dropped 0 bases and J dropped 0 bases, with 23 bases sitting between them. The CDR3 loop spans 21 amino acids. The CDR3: CASSQERSGTRGRATNEKLFF. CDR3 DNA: TGCGCCAGCAGCCAAGAACGGTCCGGGACCCGCGGACGTGCAACTAATGAAAAACTGTTTTTT.

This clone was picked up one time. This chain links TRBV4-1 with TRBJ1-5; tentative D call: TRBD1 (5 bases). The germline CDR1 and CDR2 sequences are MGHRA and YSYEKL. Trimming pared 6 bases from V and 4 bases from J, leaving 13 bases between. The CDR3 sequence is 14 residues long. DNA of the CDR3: TGCGCCAGCAGACAGGAGGGGTTGAATCAGCCCCAGCATTTT. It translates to CASRQEGLNQPQHF.

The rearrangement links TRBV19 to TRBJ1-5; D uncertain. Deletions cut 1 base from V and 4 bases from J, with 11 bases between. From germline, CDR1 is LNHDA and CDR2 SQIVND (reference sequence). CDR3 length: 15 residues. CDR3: CASSIGGFDNQPQHF. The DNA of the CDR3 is TGTGCCAGTAGTATAGGAGGGTTTGATAATCAGCCCCAGCATTTT.

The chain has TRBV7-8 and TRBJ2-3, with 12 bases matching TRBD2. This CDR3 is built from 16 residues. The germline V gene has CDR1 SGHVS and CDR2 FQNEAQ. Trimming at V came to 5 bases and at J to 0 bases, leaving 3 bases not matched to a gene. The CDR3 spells CASSPGTSGSTDTQYF. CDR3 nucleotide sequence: TGTGCCAGCAGCCCTGGGACTAGCGGGAGCACAGATACGCAGTATTTT.

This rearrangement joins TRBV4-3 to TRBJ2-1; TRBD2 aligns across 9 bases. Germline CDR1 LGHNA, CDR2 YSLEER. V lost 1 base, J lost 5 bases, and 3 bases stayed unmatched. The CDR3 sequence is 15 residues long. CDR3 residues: CASSQVTSGNNEQFF. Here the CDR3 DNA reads TGCGCCAGCAGCCAAGTGACTAGCGGCAACAATGAGCAGTTCTTC.

CDR3 sequence reads: CASSQDRASGRYEQYF. DNA for the CDR3: TGCGCCAGCAGCCAAGATAGGGCTAGCGGGAGATACGAGCAGTACTTC. This rearrangement joins TRBV4-1 to TRBJ2-7; 10 nucleotides align to TRBD2. The V gene end was trimmed by 0 bases and the J gene end by 4 bases; junction bases not matched to a gene: 6. The CDR3 runs to 16 residues. The germline gives CDR1 MGHRA, CDR2 YSYEKL.

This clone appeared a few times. As DNA, the CDR3 is TGTGCTAGTGGACCCGACAGCCTAAATGAGCAGTTCTTC. It is translated as CASGPDSLNEQFF. The V and J genes are TRBV12-5 and TRBJ2-1; perhaps TRBD1 as D (5 bases). Looked up from germline, CDR1 is LGHNT and CDR2 is FRNRAP. The V and J ends lost 6 bases and 7 bases respectively, with 13 bases between them. This CDR3 spans 13 amino acids.

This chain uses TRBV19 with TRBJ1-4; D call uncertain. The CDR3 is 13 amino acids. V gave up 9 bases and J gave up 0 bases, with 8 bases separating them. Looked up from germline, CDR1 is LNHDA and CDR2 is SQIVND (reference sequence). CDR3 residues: CASGEATNEKLFF. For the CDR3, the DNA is TGTGCCAGCGGGGAGGCAACTAATGAAAAACTGTTTTTT.

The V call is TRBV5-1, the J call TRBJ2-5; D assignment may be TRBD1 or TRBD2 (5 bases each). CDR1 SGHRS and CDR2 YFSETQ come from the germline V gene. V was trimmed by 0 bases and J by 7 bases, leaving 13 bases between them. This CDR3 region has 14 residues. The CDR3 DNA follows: TGCGCCAGCAGCTTGGCGGGGCAAGACGGGACCCAGTACTTC. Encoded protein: CASSLAGQDGTQYF.

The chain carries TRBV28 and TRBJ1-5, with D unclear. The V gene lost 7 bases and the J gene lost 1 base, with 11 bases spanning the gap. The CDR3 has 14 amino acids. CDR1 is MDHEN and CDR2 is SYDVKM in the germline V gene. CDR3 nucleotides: TGTGCCAGCACTTTTGGAGGAAGCAATCAGCCCCAGCATTTT. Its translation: CASTFGGSNQPQHF.

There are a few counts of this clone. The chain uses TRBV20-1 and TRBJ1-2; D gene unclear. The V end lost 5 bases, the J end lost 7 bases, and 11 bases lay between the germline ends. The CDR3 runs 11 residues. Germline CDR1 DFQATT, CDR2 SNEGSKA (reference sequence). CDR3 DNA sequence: TGCAGTGCTGGCCAGGACTTTGGCTACACCTTC. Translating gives CSAGQDFGYTF.

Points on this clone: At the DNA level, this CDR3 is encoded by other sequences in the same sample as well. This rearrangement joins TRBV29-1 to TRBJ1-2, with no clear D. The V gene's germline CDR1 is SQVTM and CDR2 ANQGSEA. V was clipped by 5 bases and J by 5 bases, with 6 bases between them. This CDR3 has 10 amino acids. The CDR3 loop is CSVFQYGYTF. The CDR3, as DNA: TGCAGCGTTTTTCAGTATGGCTACACCTTC.

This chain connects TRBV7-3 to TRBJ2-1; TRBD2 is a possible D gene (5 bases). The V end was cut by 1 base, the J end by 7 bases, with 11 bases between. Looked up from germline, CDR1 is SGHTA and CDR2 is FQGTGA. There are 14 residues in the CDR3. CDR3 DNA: TGTGCCAGCAGCTTAAGTGGGAGTGGAAATGAGCAGTTCTTC. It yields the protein CASSLSGSGNEQFF.

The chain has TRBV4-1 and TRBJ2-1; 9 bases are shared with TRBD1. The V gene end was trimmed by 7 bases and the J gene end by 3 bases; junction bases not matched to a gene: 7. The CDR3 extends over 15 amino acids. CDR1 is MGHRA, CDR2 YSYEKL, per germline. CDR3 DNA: TGCGCCAGCAATATACAGGGGGCCAGCTACAATGAGCAGTTCTTC. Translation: CASNIQGASYNEQFF.

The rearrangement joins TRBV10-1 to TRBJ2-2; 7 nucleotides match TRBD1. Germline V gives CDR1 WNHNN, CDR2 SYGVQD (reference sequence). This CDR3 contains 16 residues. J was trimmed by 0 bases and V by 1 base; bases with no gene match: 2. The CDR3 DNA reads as TGCGCCAGCAGTGAGTACAGGGGTCCGAACACCGGGGAGCTGTTTTTT. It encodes CASSEYRGPNTGELFF.

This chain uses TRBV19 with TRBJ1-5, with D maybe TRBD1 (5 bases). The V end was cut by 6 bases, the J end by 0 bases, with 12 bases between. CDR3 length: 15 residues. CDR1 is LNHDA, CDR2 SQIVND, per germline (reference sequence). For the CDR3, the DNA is TGTGCCAGTAGAGCTTTGGGGGATAGCAATCAGCCCCAGCATTTT. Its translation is CASRALGDSNQPQHF.

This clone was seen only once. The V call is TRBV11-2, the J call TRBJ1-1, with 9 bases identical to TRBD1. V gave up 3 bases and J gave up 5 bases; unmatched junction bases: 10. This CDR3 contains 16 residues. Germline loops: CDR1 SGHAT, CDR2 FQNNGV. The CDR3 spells CASSLGLDRGGTEAFF. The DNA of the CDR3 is TGTGCCAGCAGCTTGGGCCTGGACAGGGGAGGGACTGAAGCTTTCTTT.